This TCR beta chain was sequenced in a study of T cells in Graves' hyperthyroidism and ophthalmopathy. As regards this clonotype: What it binds is unknown. One end of the junction fails to match germline, which may point to a read error.

Findings of the study overall: A model using 13 V-J features told ophthalmopathy apart from stable hyperthyroidism. The model's output predicted ophthalmopathy at a median of roughly seven months prior to onset.

This CDR3 is 13 amino acids long. Per the germline V gene, CDR1 is LGHDT and CDR2 is YNNKEL (reference sequence). Using RNA transcripts as the source, TCR beta CDR3 regions were amplified. The TCR CDR3 was amplified in a first-round RT-PCR using the HTBI primer set. TCRdb reprocessed the multiplex PCR reads with MiXCR, giving one entry per CDR3 protein. The table shows a few hundred thousand distinct CDR3 sequences, with 15% to 18% occurring only once. The V and J genes are TRBV3-1 and TRBJ2-3; unclear D gene. The source of this sequence is a woman aged 18-35 years with Graves' hyperthyroidism that later progressed to Graves' ophthalmopathy. The source material was blood. The CDR3 loop is CAGSPRDADTQYF. As DNA, the CDR3 is TGTGCCGGCAGCCCGAGAGATGCAGATACGCAGTATTTT.